This TCR beta chain was observed in a study of Ad26.COV2.S vaccination and SARS-CoV-2 variants. Study-wide background: The vaccine Ad26.COV2.S was put into the muscle once, or twice with 56 days between.

This CDR3 region has 13 residues. A few counts support this clone. Its cognate antigen is unknown. Study-level findings and limits: Total T cell responses may have been underestimated by the TCR breadth and depth analyses.

Treatment defined: 15 to 20 received Ad26.COV2.S at low or high dose, single or two shots; 5 received placebo; per-sample allocation not given. Sampling was done on day 63 after the first vaccine or placebo injection. Adults aged 18-55 years in Boston included the donor. TCRdb's table, derived via immunoSEQ multiplex PCR, lists solely in-frame clones and lacks some. The repertoire consists of hundreds of thousands of clones, with more than 70% occurring once and the leading ten covering around 3%. This clonotype was obtained from a person between 18 and 59 years old who received the Ad26.COV2.S COVID-19 vaccine or a placebo. The specimen was peripheral blood, collected in a trial of Ad26.COV2.S vaccine versus placebo. The chain employs TRBV21-1 and TRBJ2-7. TRBV21-1 is noted as a pseudogene. CDR3 sequence: CASSKDGGHEQYF. The CDR3 region has the DNA TGTGCCAGCAGCAAAGATGGGGGTCACGAGCAGTACTTC.